Shown below are 31 T cell receptor beta chains from a single sample sequenced in a study of post-analysis software for immune sequencing data. Study-wide findings and caveats: Four or five TRBV segments occurring more often in patients than controls included TRBV5-6, TRBV5-1 and TRBV20-1.

Carried by the TCR beta cDNA libraries were unique molecular identifiers. TCRdb re-analysed the PCR reads in MiXCR, keeping a single row per CDR3 protein. The sample shows 600,000 to 750,000 distinct CDR3 sequences, approximately 59% of them seen only once. The antigens for these receptors are not known. The sample taken for sequencing was blood. All receptors come from a girl aged 2-10 years with multiple sclerosis.

V usage is TRBV7-9 and J usage is TRBJ1-2; D gene unclear. Trimming removed 5 bases at V and 7 bases at J, with 20 bases between. This CDR3 is built from 15 residues. Germline lookup yields CDR1 SEHNR and CDR2 FQNEAQ (reference sequence). CDR3 sequence: CASSTPAQFSLGYTF. CDR3 DNA: TGTGCCAGCAGCACCCCGGCGCAATTTTCGCTTGGCTACACCTTC.

The J gene is TRBJ2-7, the V gene TRBV6-1, with D tentatively TRBD2 (5 bases). CDR3 size: 14 residues. From germline, CDR1 is MNHNS and CDR2 SASEGT. V was trimmed by 8 bases and J by 7 bases, leaving 21 bases between them. CDR3 in DNA: TGTGCCAGCGGGGTAATTACCCCGTCGGGGGAGCAGTACTTC. It encodes CASGVITPSGEQYF.

The CDR3 loop reads CASSYSPQRVYGYTF. The CDR3 region has the DNA TGTGCCAGCAGTTACTCGCCACAGAGGGTCTATGGCTACACCTTC. The gene calls are TRBV6-5 and TRBJ1-2; D is undetermined. This CDR3 region has 15 residues. With 0 bases removed from V and 4 bases from J, the gap between germline ends came to 12 bases. Germline CDR1 is MNHEY and CDR2 is SVGAGI.

The chain is built from TRBV12-3 or TRBV12-4 and TRBJ1-2; D is possibly TRBD1 (5 bases). The CDR3 loop spans 16 amino acids. The germline V and J ends were trimmed by 1 base and 5 bases, with 17 bases remaining between them. The CDR3 nucleotides read TGTGCCAGCAGTTTAGAGTCGGGCAGGGCCAGTTATGGCTACACCTTC. It codes for CASSLESGRASYGYTF.

Note on this clonotype: One end of the junction is discordant with germline, which a read error may explain. The chain uses TRBV29-1 and TRBJ2-7, with no clear D. Germline loops: CDR1 SQVTM, CDR2 ANQGSEA. This CDR3 spans 12 amino acids. CDR3 loop: CSVVDQAYEQNF. CDR3 nucleotide sequence: TGCAGCGTTGTGGACCAAGCCTACGAGCAGAACTTC.

The gene calls are TRBV30 and TRBJ2-4; 8 bases match TRBD2. The V gene's germline CDR1 is GTSNPN and CDR2 SVGIG (reference sequence). V lost 5 bases, J lost 10 bases, and 7 bases stayed unmatched. The CDR3 sequence is 12 residues long. The CDR3, as DNA: TGTGCCTGGGCCGGGGGGGGATCTATTCAGTACTTC. The encoded protein is CAWAGGGSIQYF.

The chain couples TRBV2 to TRBJ2-6; D is unclear. CDR1 and CDR2 from the germline V gene are SNHLY and FYNNEI. The CDR3 loop spans 15 amino acids. Trimming took off 5 bases at V and 0 bases at J, with 8 bases between the two ends. DNA of the CDR3: TGTGCCAGCAGTAGGGAATTCTCTGGGGCCAACGTCCTGACTTTC. This codes for CASSREFSGANVLTF. The full variable domain, completed using reference TRBV2 and TRBJ2-6, is EPEVTQTPSHQVTQMGQEVILRCVPISNHLYFYWYRQILGQKVEFLVSFYNNEISEKSEIFDDQFSVERPDGSNFTLKIRSTKLEDSAMYFCASSREFSGANVLTFGAGSRLTVL.

V is TRBV13 and J is TRBJ1-1; no firm D call. The germline CDR1 and CDR2 sequences are PRHDT and FYEKMQ (reference sequence). Deletions cut 1 base from V and 1 base from J, with 13 bases between. This CDR3 is built from 16 residues. The CDR3 sequence: CASSLAGGIKNTEAFF. Written as DNA, the CDR3 is TGTGCCAGCAGCTTAGCGGGCGGGATAAAGAACACTGAAGCTTTCTTT.

J is TRBJ1-2 and V is TRBV3-1, with D possibly TRBD1 on 5 matching bases. CDR3 length: 15 residues. Germline lookup yields CDR1 LGHDT and CDR2 YNNKEL (reference sequence). V lost 4 bases and J lost 4, with 16 bases in between. This CDR3 is CASSPSGKDLYGYTF. CDR3 DNA sequence: TGTGCCAGCAGCCCCTCAGGGAAGGACCTCTATGGCTACACCTTC.

J is TRBJ2-6 and V is TRBV29-1; the match to TRBD1 covers 7 bases. The CDR3 is made up of 18 amino acids. Germline CDR1 reads SQVTM; CDR2 reads ANQGSEA. Trimming cost V 7 bases and J 0 bases; bases outside gene matches: 15. The chain's CDR3 is CSALAGGLRDSGANVLTF. CDR3 coding DNA: TGCAGCGCTCTTGCAGGGGGTCTGAGGGACTCTGGGGCCAACGTCCTGACTTTC.

The rearrangement joins TRBV20-1 to TRBJ2-1; TRBD1 matches at 9 bases. From germline, CDR1 is DFQATT and CDR2 SNEGSKA (reference sequence). Trimming cost V 5 bases and J 3 bases; bases outside gene matches: 5. This CDR3 spans 14 amino acids. The CDR3 nucleotides read TGCAGTGCTGATCCGGGACAGGGCTACAATGAGCAGTTCTTC. It encodes CSADPGQGYNEQFF.

The chain has TRBV2 and TRBJ2-1; D may correspond to TRBD1 or TRBD2 (6 bases each). The V gene's germline CDR1 is SNHLY and CDR2 FYNNEI. CDR3 size: 15 residues. Trimming shortened V by 4 bases and J by 9 bases, and 19 bases separated the two germline ends. This CDR3 is CASSAVTGRIGEQFF. The CDR3 DNA follows: TGTGCCAGCAGTGCGGTCACAGGGAGGATCGGTGAGCAGTTCTTC.

The chain links TRBV2 to TRBJ2-5; tentatively, D is TRBD2 (6 bases). Germline CDR1 and CDR2: SNHLY and FYNNEI. This CDR3 contains 13 residues. The germline V and J ends were trimmed by 8 bases and 11 bases, with 21 bases remaining between them. The CDR3 sequence is CASLQMGLGEQYF. The CDR3 region has the DNA TGTGCCAGCCTGCAAATGGGACTGGGAGAGCAGTACTTC.

This clonotype was observed a single time. It is likely a read error, because the conserved phenylalanine at the end of the CDR3 is missing. V gene TRBV7-2 combines with J gene TRBJ2-3; D assignment may be TRBD1 or TRBD2 (5 bases each). V was trimmed by 2 bases and J by 3 bases, leaving 12 bases between them. From germline, CDR1 is SGHTA and CDR2 FQGNSA. The CDR3 has 15 residues. The CDR3 DNA reads as TGTGCCAGCAGCTTACTGGGACGGACTACAGATACGCAGTATATT. This sequence encodes CASSLLGRTTDTQYI.

This clonotype was detected only once. The chain is built from TRBV3-1 and TRBJ2-7; D ambiguous. V shed 1 base and J shed 0 bases, with 10 bases lying between them. The CDR3 is 15 amino acids. From germline, CDR1 is LGHDT and CDR2 YNNKEL (reference sequence). In DNA form, the CDR3 reads TGTGCCAGCAGCCAAGCAGACGGAGCCTCCTACGAGCAGTACTTC. Encoded protein: CASSQADGASYEQYF.

The V call is TRBV5-1, the J call TRBJ2-7; 10 nucleotides agree with TRBD1. Germline V gene data show CDR1 as SGHRS and CDR2 as YFSETQ. The CDR3 runs 14 residues. J was trimmed by 7 bases and V by 6 bases; bases with no gene match: 10. The CDR3 region is CASTGTGEANEQYF. CDR3 nucleotides: TGCGCCAGCACCGGGACAGGGGAGGCCAATGAGCAGTACTTC.

The rearrangement uses TRBV6-2 or TRBV6-3 and TRBJ1-5, with a possible D match to TRBD1 (6 bases). The CDR3 is 14 amino acids. Germline V gene sequence: CDR1 MNHEY, CDR2 SVGEGT. The V end lost 5 bases, the J end lost 3 bases, and 11 bases lay between the germline ends. CDR3 nucleotide sequence: TGTGCCAGCAGTAGGGGGGCTGTCAATCAGCCCCAGCATTTT. Translated: CASSRGAVNQPQHF.

CDR3 in amino acids: CSAREGGQGNEKLFF. CDR3 coding DNA: TGCAGTGCTAGAGAGGGGGGGCAGGGTAATGAAAAACTGTTTTTT. V gene TRBV20-1 combines with J gene TRBJ1-4; possibly TRBD1 for D (6 bases). CDR1 and CDR2 (germline): DFQATT, SNEGSKA (reference sequence). Trimming left V 0 bases short and J 4 bases short, with 12 bases between. There are 15 residues in the CDR3.

This clonotype was observed a handful of times. The chain combines TRBV20-1 with TRBJ2-1, with D maybe TRBD1 (6 bases). CDR1 and CDR2 (germline): DFQATT, SNEGSKA (reference sequence). This CDR3 comprises 14 residues. The CDR3 protein is CSTTLQGPDNEQFF. For the CDR3, the DNA is TGCAGCACAACCTTACAGGGTCCGGACAATGAGCAGTTCTTC.

This sequence joins TRBV5-4 and TRBJ2-1, with D possibly TRBD2 on 5 matching bases. The CDR3 extends over 16 amino acids. CDR1 and CDR2 from the germline V gene are SGHNT and YYREEE (reference sequence). V was shortened by 4 bases and J by 0 bases, with 14 bases between the two germline ends. The DNA for the CDR3 is TGTGCCAGCAGCCCCGTTGCGGGTAGCTCCTACAATGAGCAGTTCTTC. It codes for CASSPVAGSSYNEQFF.

There are a few counts of this clonotype. This sequence joins TRBV29-1 and TRBJ1-1, with D possibly TRBD1 on 5 matching bases. The CDR3 extends over 16 amino acids. Per the germline V gene, CDR1 is SQVTM and CDR2 is ANQGSEA. Deletions cut 7 bases from V and 5 bases from J, with 26 bases between. The CDR3 here is CSGSPGTVLADTEAFF. DNA of the CDR3: TGCAGCGGCAGCCCCGGGACGGTGCTAGCGGATACTGAAGCTTTCTTT.

The J gene is TRBJ1-5, the V gene TRBV20-1; D is unclear. The CDR3 sequence is 13 residues long. Germline CDR1 reads DFQATT; CDR2 reads SNEGSKA (reference sequence). Trimming cost V 5 bases and J 4 bases, with 12 bases left between them. The CDR3 region is CSAGGRENQPQHF. The CDR3 DNA follows: TGCAGTGCTGGCGGGAGGGAAAATCAGCCCCAGCATTTT.

The chain joins TRBV20-1 to TRBJ2-1; TRBD2 might be the D (6 bases). The CDR3 runs 14 residues. The V and J ends lost 6 bases and 2 bases respectively, with 14 bases between them. Germline V gene lookup returns CDR1 DFQATT and CDR2 SNEGSKA (reference sequence). This chain's CDR3 is CSAQRESAYNEQFF. The CDR3 bases are TGCAGTGCCCAACGGGAGTCGGCCTACAATGAGCAGTTCTTC.

This clonotype was observed a few times. The rearrangement joins TRBV12-3 or TRBV12-4 to TRBJ1-5; 8 bases are a match to TRBD1. Unmatched junction bases numbered 12, after V lost 9 bases and J lost 2 bases. This CDR3 is 16 amino acids long. CDR3 amino acids: CASSGRTGFGNQPQHF. In nucleotides, the CDR3 is TGTGCCAGTAGTGGCCGGACAGGGTTCGGCAATCAGCCCCAGCATTTT.

The CDR3 bases are TGTGCCAGCACAGGGGGAAGCTCCTACAATGAGCAGTTCTTC. Translating it yields CASTGGSSYNEQFF. The rearrangement joins TRBV6-2 or TRBV6-3 to TRBJ2-1, with 7 nucleotides matching TRBD1. J was trimmed by 0 bases and V by 7 bases; bases with no gene match: 3. Per germline, CDR1 MNHEY and CDR2 SVGEGT. The CDR3 consists of 14 residues.

This chain joins TRBV11-2 and TRBJ2-7; no clear D gene. The germline V gene has CDR1 SGHAT and CDR2 FQNNGV. The V end was cut by 5 bases, the J end by 2 bases, with 10 bases between. The CDR3 loop spans 13 amino acids. CDR3 sequence reads: CASSARPTYEQYF. In DNA, the CDR3 is TGTGCCAGCAGCGCGAGACCGACCTACGAGCAGTACTTC.

This chain joins TRBV18 and TRBJ2-1, with 8 bases lining up with TRBD2. The CDR3 is made up of 16 amino acids. The junction had 10 bases not matched to a gene; V was cut back by 5 bases and J by 4 bases. Germline CDR1 KGHSH, CDR2 LQKENI. CDR3 nucleotides: TGTGCCAGCTCAGCCGGGACTAGAAGCGGGTACAATGAGCAGTTCTTC. Its protein product is CASSAGTRSGYNEQFF. Variable domain in full (rest from reference TRBV18 and TRBJ2-1): NAGVMQNPRHLVRRRGQEARLRCSPMKGHSHVYWYRQLPEEGLKFMVYLQKENIIDESGMPKERFSAEFPKEGPSILRIQQVVRGDSAAYFCASSAGTRSGYNEQFFGPGTRLTVL.

The chain is built from TRBV7-2 and TRBJ2-7; D is ambiguous. The DNA end lines up better with TRBJ2-5; the J call may be wrong. The CDR3 extends over 14 amino acids. CDR1 and CDR2 (germline): SGHTA, FQGNSA. CDR3 coding DNA: TGTGCCAGCAGCTTAGGCTATAACCAAGAGACCCAGTACTTC. Translated, it gives CASSLGYNQETQYF.

The V gene is TRBV29-1, the J gene TRBJ2-3; 15 bases line up with TRBD2. V gave up 7 bases and J gave up 2 bases; unmatched junction bases: 4. CDR1 and CDR2 from the germline V gene are SQVTM and ANQGSEA. The CDR3 consists of 15 residues. The CDR3 loop reads CSAGTSGGTTDTQYF. As DNA, the CDR3 is TGCAGCGCCGGGACTAGCGGGGGGACCACAGATACGCAGTATTTT.

The chain has TRBV5-5 and TRBJ2-7; the match to TRBD1 covers 8 bases. Per the germline V gene, CDR1 is SGHKS and CDR2 is YYEKEE (reference sequence). V lost 4 bases and J lost 6; bases outside the gene matches: 9. The CDR3 length is 14 residues. The CDR3 region is CASSNEDRAGEQYF. CDR3 DNA: TGTGCCAGCAGCAATGAGGACAGGGCCGGCGAGCAGTACTTC.

V usage is TRBV6-5 and J usage is TRBJ2-5, with 7 bases fitting TRBD1. This CDR3 is built from 16 residues. Per the germline V gene, CDR1 is MNHEY and CDR2 is SVGAGI. The J segment lost 5 bases and the V segment lost 2 bases, leaving 11 bases of the junction unmatched. CDR3: CASSYAGTASGETQYF. The CDR3 bases are TGTGCCAGCAGTTACGCCGGGACAGCATCGGGGGAGACCCAGTACTTC.